The entry below describes one T cell receptor (beta chain). This clonotype was seen at least ten times. Its antigen target is currently unknown. Base-call qualities are not available, and no considerably larger clone is one nucleotide away. The method behind the library was RT-PCR. This sample was sequenced with an Illumina MiSeq. TCRdb trimmed the raw reads at Q25, called clones with MiXCR and kept productive beta chains. Merged by CDR3 protein, the rows form single entries marked with the most common genes and DNA. The sample table contains 1,500 to 2,000 distinct CDR3 sequences; only one count was recorded for over 3.5% of them. The ten largest account for roughly 15% of the sample. Trimming removed 0 bases from V and 0 bases from J, leaving 14 bases between the germline ends. From the germline V gene (reference sequence), CDR1 is DFQATT and CDR2 is SNEGSKA. The CDR3 sequence holds 16 residues, the cysteine and phenylalanine included. Only the CDR3 DNA stays, 48 bases, in frame from base 1.

This entry is derived from a study of immune reconstitution after stem cell transplant in scleroderma (dated by TCRdb to 2016 to 2017). The source is a male donor with systemic sclerosis. This sample was taken before or after autologous hematopoietic stem cell transplantation (not recorded which). The sequence links TRBV20-1 to TRBJ1-1, and perhaps TRBD1 as D gene, on 6 matching bases. The DNA reads TGCAGTGCTAGAGATCTACAGCGACAGGTGAACACTGAAGCTTTCTTT. It translates as CSARDLQRQVNTEAFF.